A single T cell receptor (beta chain) is shown here with its context. How the authors handled the data: Nucleated cell number was recorded as an estimate derived from reference gene primer amplification. TCRdb's copy holds only in-frame clones and misses some; the assay was immunoSEQ multiplex PCR. The DNA was the basis for D and trimming; V, J and clone size are from that table. Counted here are roughly 150,000 clones, roughly 86% occurring once; the ten biggest clones make up approximately 2.6%. The data stem from a study of blood T cell repertoires in COVID-19. The wider study: Spain, Italy and the United States supplied samples that represented acute and convalescent COVID-19. Nucleic acid was either cDNA or gDNA, and it came from T cells, B-cell-depleted T cells, or PBMCs.

The CDR3 runs 13 residues. V shed 5 bases and J 3 bases; nucleotides not matched to a gene: 1. Germline V gene data show CDR1 as MNHEY and CDR2 as SVGEGT. In Seattle, patients joined the study during active infection and were tracked longitudinally. The rearrangement links TRBV6-2 or TRBV6-3 to TRBJ2-5; 9 bases are shared with TRBD1. Sequencing input: peripheral blood. The origin of this receptor is a woman of 80 years or more with COVID-19, enrolled during active disease. This chain's CDR3 is CASSRTGEETQYF. Here the CDR3 DNA reads TGTGCCAGCAGTAGGACAGGGGAAGAGACCCAGTACTTC.